This T cell receptor (beta chain) emerged from a study of blood T cells in healthy people across ages. This clonotype turned up a few times. Germline loops: CDR1 MGHDK, CDR2 SYGVNS. Trimming stripped 1 base from V and 5 bases from J, with 11 bases between. The CDR3 is 14 amino acids. A second roughly 6 to 12 cycle PCR used barcoded and J-beta primers. TCRdb reprocessed the 5' RACE reads with MiXCR, giving one entry per CDR3 protein. Of around 520,000 distinct CDR3 sequences listed, approximately 26% are singletons. The sample also formed part of further work on T cells of mothers and their children. That paper notes: Thymic selection molds TCR recombination output in much the same way for related pairs as for unrelated pairs.

This clonotype was sampled from a boy younger than 10 in good health. The V gene is TRBV25-1, the J gene TRBJ1-2, with a tentative D call TRBD1 (6 bases). The source material was blood. Here the CDR3 DNA reads TGTGCCAGCAGTGAATCGGGAGGGGGTTATGGCTACACCTTC. This translates into CASSESGGGYGYTF.